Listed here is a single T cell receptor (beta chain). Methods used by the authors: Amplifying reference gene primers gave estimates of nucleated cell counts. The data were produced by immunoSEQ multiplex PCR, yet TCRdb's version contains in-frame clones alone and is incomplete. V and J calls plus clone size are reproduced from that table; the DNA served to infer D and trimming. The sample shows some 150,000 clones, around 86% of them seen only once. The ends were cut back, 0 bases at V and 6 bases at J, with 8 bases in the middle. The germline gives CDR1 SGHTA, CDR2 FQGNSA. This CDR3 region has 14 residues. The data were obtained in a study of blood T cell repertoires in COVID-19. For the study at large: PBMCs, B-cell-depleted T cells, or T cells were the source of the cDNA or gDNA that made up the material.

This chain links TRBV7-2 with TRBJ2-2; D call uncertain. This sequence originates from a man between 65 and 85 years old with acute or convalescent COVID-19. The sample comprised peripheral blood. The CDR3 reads CASSLAGSPGELFF. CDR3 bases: TGTGCCAGCAGCTTAGCTGGCTCGCCCGGGGAGCTGTTTTTT.